One and the same sample provided the 6 T cell receptor beta chains below, sequenced in a study of blood T cell repertoires in COVID-19. The repertoire was sequenced with immunoSEQ multiplex PCR; TCRdb's copy has only in-frame clones and lacks some. The sample has roughly 81,000 clones, roughly four fifths seen once. Sequencing input: peripheral blood. The receptors derive from a woman aged 65 to 85 with acute or convalescent COVID-19.

The chain combines TRBV28 with TRBJ1-2, with a weak D call TRBD1 (5 bases). CDR1 and CDR2 from the germline V gene are MDHEN and SYDVKM. The V and J ends lost 3 bases and 6 bases respectively, with 8 bases between them. This CDR3 spans 12 amino acids. CDR3 sequence reads: CASSLGRDGYTF. CDR3 in DNA: TGTGCCAGCAGTTTGGGGCGTGATGGCTACACCTTC.

The chain has TRBV29-1 and TRBJ2-3; tentatively, D is TRBD1 (5 bases). Trimming cost V 8 bases and J 3 bases, with 12 bases left between them. The germline gives CDR1 SQVTM, CDR2 ANQGSEA. The CDR3 extends over 12 amino acids. CDR3 amino acids: CSIRRQTDTQYF. The CDR3 nucleotides read TGCAGCATCCGGAGACAGACAGATACGCAGTATTTT.

V gene TRBV3-1 (or the pseudogene TRBV3-2) combines with J gene TRBJ1-1; 9 nucleotides match TRBD1. The CDR3 sequence is 14 residues long. Germline V CDR1 and CDR2: LGHDT, YNNKEL (reference sequence). The junction had 3 bases not matched to a gene; V was cut back by 4 bases and J by 3 bases. DNA of the CDR3: TGTGCCAGCAGCCGCTGGACAGGGGACACTGAAGCTTTCTTT. Amino acid sequence: CASSRWTGDTEAFF.

There are a few counts of this clone. No DNA is shown, since the ends of the CDR3 on it are uncertain; the CDR3 is the one TCRdb lists. V gene TRBV11-3 combines with J gene TRBJ1-4; the table's D call, TRBD1, has no DNA check behind it. Inclusive of both ends, the CDR3 amounts to 13 amino acids. The germline CDR1 and CDR2 sequences are SGHNT and YENEEA. CDR3 protein: CASSFATGTALFF.

This chain links TRBV16 with TRBJ1-2, with a weak D call TRBD1 (5 bases). This CDR3 comprises 13 residues. Deletions cut 2 bases from V and 4 bases from J, with 8 bases between. From germline, CDR1 is KGHSY and CDR2 FQNENV. CDR3 in DNA: TGTGCCAGCAGCCAACAAGGGGCCTATGGCTACACCTTC. Protein sequence: CASSQQGAYGYTF.

This chain joins TRBV11-2 and TRBJ2-1; D perhaps matches TRBD1 (5 bases). This CDR3 is built from 12 residues. In germline, CDR1 is SGHAT, CDR2 FQNNGV. V lost 4 bases and J 6 bases, leaving 7 bases between the germline ends. The CDR3, as DNA: TGTGCCAGCAGCTCCAGGGTCAATGAGCAGTTCTTC. Translating it yields CASSSRVNEQFF.